These 11 T cell receptor beta chains were sequenced from one sample in a study of T-cell memory formation after mild COVID-19. TCRdb redid the calling of the 5' RACE reads with MiXCR, one entry per CDR3 protein. The sample yields around 410,000 distinct CDR3 sequences, about a quarter seen once. Sequencing input: PBMCs or a T cell subset sorted from them (not recorded which). These receptors all stem from an adult woman who had mild COVID-19 (a few samples of this study predate the infection). Cell type and time point are not known.

This clonotype appeared a few times. DNA of the CDR3: TGTGCCAGCAGACGTTCGGGAATTAATAATTCACCCCTCCACTTT. Translating it yields CASRRSGINNSPLHF. The chain links TRBV2 to TRBJ1-6, with D uncertain. CDR1 is SNHLY and CDR2 is FYNNEI in the germline V gene. Trimming removed 6 bases from V and 5 bases from J, with 14 bases in between. CDR3 length equals 15 residues.

The chain carries TRBV6-2 or TRBV6-3 and TRBJ2-5, with TRBD1 matching over 10 bases. CDR3 length: 16 amino acids. V lost 1 base to trimming and J lost 3 bases; unmatched junction nucleotides: 5. Germline-derived CDR1 and CDR2 are MNHEY and SVGEGT. The CDR3 coding sequence is TGTGCCAGCAGTTACTACGGGACAGGGGTGAAAGAGACCCAGTACTTC. Translation gives CASSYYGTGVKETQYF.

This clonotype was detected a few times. The J gene is TRBJ2-7, the V gene TRBV7-2; 9 nucleotides line up with TRBD2. There are 13 residues in the CDR3. Germline lookup yields CDR1 SGHTA and CDR2 FQGNSA. V gave up 1 base and J gave up 10 bases; unmatched junction bases: 5. CDR3 region: CASSLGTSEPQYF. CDR3 sequence (DNA): TGTGCCAGCAGCTTAGGGACTAGCGAGCCCCAGTACTTC.

There are a few counts of this clonotype. The J gene is TRBJ2-5, the V gene TRBV24-1; 8 nucleotides align to TRBD1. The V gene's germline CDR1 is KGHDR and CDR2 SFDVKD. Germline trimming cut 2 bases from V and 4 bases from J; bases unmatched to any gene: 5. The CDR3 length is 15 residues. In nucleotides, the CDR3 is TGTGCCACCAGTGATTCCGACAGGGGTAGAGAGACCCAGTACTTC. Amino acids: CATSDSDRGRETQYF.

This clonotype has a handful of counts. This sequence joins TRBV24-1 and TRBJ1-2; no firm D call. Trimming left V 5 bases short and J 8 bases short, with 11 bases between. The germline V gene encodes CDR1 KGHDR and CDR2 SFDVKD. This CDR3 has 12 amino acids. CDR3 sequence (DNA): TGTGCCACCAGTGCGGACGGAGTAGGCTACACCTTC. Encoded protein: CATSADGVGYTF.

The sample holds a few counts of this clonotype. The V gene is TRBV5-6, the J gene TRBJ1-5; TRBD1 agrees at 9 bases. Germline V lookup: CDR1 SGHDT, CDR2 YYEEEE. Trimming took 3 bases from V and 0 from J; bases not matched to a gene: 10. The length of the CDR3 is 18 residues. The chain's CDR3 is CASSSWTGADNSNQPQHF. CDR3 sequence (DNA): TGTGCCAGCAGCTCCTGGACAGGGGCCGATAATAGCAATCAGCCCCAGCATTTT.

V gene TRBV20-1 combines with J gene TRBJ2-6, with 11 bases lining up with TRBD1. In germline, CDR1 is DFQATT, CDR2 SNEGSKA (reference sequence). The ends lost 3 bases at V and 0 bases at J; junction bases unmatched: 4. The CDR3 covers 17 residues. The CDR3 here is CSASSGTGGSGANVLTF. In nucleotides, the CDR3 is TGCAGTGCTAGTTCCGGGACAGGGGGCTCTGGGGCCAACGTCCTGACTTTC.

This clonotype was recorded a few times. The genes are TRBV6-5 and TRBJ1-4; D not certain. Germline V CDR1 and CDR2: MNHEY, SVGAGI. The CDR3 loop spans 13 amino acids. Trimming shortened V by 8 bases and J by 5 bases, and 12 bases separated the two germline ends. CDR3 residues: CASYRRKNEKLFF. CDR3 DNA sequence: TGTGCCAGCTATAGACGGAAGAATGAAAAACTGTTTTTT.

The gene calls are TRBV18 and TRBJ2-3; D is undetermined. The germline V gene encodes CDR1 KGHSH and CDR2 LQKENI. The CDR3 is 16 residues long. V lost 3 bases and J 2 bases, leaving 15 bases between the germline ends. In DNA, the CDR3 is TGTGCCAGCTCACCGCCGGGTCGAACCTTCACAGATACGCAGTATTTT. Residues: CASSPPGRTFTDTQYF.

The V call is TRBV7-2, the J call TRBJ1-6; D not certain. The germline V and J ends were trimmed by 1 base and 8 bases, with 18 bases remaining between them. Per the germline V gene, CDR1 is SGHTA and CDR2 is FQGNSA. The CDR3 has 17 residues. CDR3 coding DNA: TGTGCCAGCAGCTTAGTGGGGATAAGAAGCCCGGATTCACCCCTCCACTTT. It codes for CASSLVGIRSPDSPLHF. Complete variable domain (other parts from reference TRBV7-2 and TRBJ1-6): GAGVSQSPSNKVTEKGKDVELRCDPISGHTALYWYRQSLGQGLEFLIYFQGNSAPDKSGLPSDRFSAERTGGSVSTLTIQRTQQEDSAVYLCASSLVGIRSPDSPLHFGNGTRLTVT.

The sample holds a few counts of this clonotype. The V call is TRBV4-2, the J call TRBJ2-7; D is possibly TRBD2 (6 bases). Germline loops: CDR1 LGHNA, CDR2 YNFKEQ. Trimming pared 4 bases from V and 4 bases from J, leaving 20 bases between. The CDR3 is 16 residues long. Here the CDR3 reads CASSLSTMTTSYEQYF. The CDR3 DNA follows: TGTGCCAGCAGCCTCTCCACGATGACGACTAGTTACGAGCAGTACTTC.